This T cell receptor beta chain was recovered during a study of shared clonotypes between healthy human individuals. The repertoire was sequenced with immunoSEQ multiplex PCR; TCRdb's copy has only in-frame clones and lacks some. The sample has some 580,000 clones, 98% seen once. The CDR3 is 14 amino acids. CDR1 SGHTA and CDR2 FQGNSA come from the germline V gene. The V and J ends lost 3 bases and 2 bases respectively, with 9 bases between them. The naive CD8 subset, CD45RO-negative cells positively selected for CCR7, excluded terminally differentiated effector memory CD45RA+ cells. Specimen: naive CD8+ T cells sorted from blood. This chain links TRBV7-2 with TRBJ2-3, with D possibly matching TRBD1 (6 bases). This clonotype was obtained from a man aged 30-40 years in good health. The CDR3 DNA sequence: TGTGCCAGCAGCTTCGGGACATACACAGATACGCAGTATTTT. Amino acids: CASSFGTYTDTQYF.